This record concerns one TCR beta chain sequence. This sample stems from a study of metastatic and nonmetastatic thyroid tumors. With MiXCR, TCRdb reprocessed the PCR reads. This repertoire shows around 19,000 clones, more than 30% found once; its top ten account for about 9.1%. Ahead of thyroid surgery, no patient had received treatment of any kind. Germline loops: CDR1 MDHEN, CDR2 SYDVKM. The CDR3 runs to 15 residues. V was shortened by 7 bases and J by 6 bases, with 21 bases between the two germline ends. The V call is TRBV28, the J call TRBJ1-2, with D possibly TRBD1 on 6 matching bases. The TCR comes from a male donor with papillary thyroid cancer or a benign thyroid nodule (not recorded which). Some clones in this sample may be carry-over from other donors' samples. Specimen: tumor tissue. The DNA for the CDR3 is TGTGCCAGCACCTTGCCCACACCACAGGGTAATGGCTACACCTTC. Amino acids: CASTLPTPQGNGYTF.